This section outlines one T cell receptor beta chain sequence together with its context. Its antigen is not known. Here immunoSEQ multiplex PCR was the method, and the copy in TCRdb shows in-frame clones only, minus some. The table includes 250,000 or so clones, about 83% detected once. This record comes from a study of Ad26.COV2.S vaccination and SARS-CoV-2 variants. Background on the study: Into the muscle, Ad26.COV2.S was dosed once or twice, 56 days apart. Findings and limits, study-wide: Comparability of non-spike TCR breadth was observed across vaccine and placebo recipients.

Specified treatment: around 19 received Ad26.COV2.S at low or high dose, single or two shots; about 5 received placebo; per-sample allocation not given. After the first vaccine or placebo injection, samples were drawn on day 63. This person who donated was an adult of 18-55 years in Boston. The specimen was peripheral blood, collected in a trial of Ad26.COV2.S vaccine versus placebo. The origin of this receptor is a person aged 18 to 65 who received the Ad26.COV2.S COVID-19 vaccine or a placebo.

The CDR3: CASRRTGTLNTEAFF. Here the CDR3 DNA reads TGTGCCAGCAGACGCACCGGGACATTGAACACTGAAGCTTTCTTT. This chain connects TRBV27 to TRBJ1-1, with D maybe TRBD1 (6 bases). Germline lookup yields CDR1 MNHEY and CDR2 SMNVEV (reference sequence). The V gene lost 6 bases and the J gene lost 0 bases, with 14 bases spanning the gap. CDR3 length: 15 residues.